This T cell receptor beta chain is from a study of shared clonotypes between healthy human individuals. Study information: Three plates were used per donor for CD4 naive, three for CD4 memory, two for CD8 naive and one for CD8 memory. General study points: The sampled material consisted only of blood, and tissue repertoires are likely to differ. Sorted-subset samples were not fully sequenced, rarefaction indicated.

With respect to this clone: No antigen is known for it.

Germline loops: CDR1 LGHNA, CDR2 YSLEER. Trimming removed 1 base at V and 7 bases at J, with 14 bases between. The CDR3 spans 16 residues. The donors, all of them Caucasian adults, lived in Nashville, Tennessee. Profiled with immunoSEQ multiplex PCR; TCRdb holds only in-frame clones, not every one. The data contain millions of clones, 85% to 95% of them singletons. This clonotype was sampled from a man between 18 and 29 years old in good health. The sample was naive CD4+ T cells sorted from blood. Subset reported: CD45RA+ positively selected. The chain uses TRBV4-3 and TRBJ1-6, with D possibly TRBD1 on 5 matching bases. CDR3 amino acids: CASSQASAGSNSPLHF. The CDR3 region has the DNA TGCGCCAGCAGCCAAGCGTCGGCAGGGTCGAATTCACCCCTCCACTTT.